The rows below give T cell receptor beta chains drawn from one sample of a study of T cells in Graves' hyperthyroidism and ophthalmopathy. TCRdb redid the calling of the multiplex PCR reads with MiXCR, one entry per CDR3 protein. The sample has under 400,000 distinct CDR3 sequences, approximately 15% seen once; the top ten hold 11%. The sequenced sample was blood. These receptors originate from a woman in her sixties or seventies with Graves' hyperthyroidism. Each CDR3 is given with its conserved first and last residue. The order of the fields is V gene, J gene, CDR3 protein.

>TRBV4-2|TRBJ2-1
CASSQETSGRVGNEQFF
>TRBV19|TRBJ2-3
CASSPGFSPDTQYF
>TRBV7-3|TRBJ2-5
CASSRTWTPLETQYF
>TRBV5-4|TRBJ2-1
CASSSGGLGGNEQFF
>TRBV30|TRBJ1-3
CAWSITIGNTIYF
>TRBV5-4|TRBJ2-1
CASSSPLTGPNEQFF
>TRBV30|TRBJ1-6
CAWSVRALYNSPLHF
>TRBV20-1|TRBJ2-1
CSAGWSESSYNEQFF
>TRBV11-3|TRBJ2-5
CASSTRDRGHETQYF
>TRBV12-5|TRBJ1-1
CASENAGTLNTEAFF
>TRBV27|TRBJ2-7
CASSPPNRPTYEQYF
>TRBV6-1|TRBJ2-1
CASRRDREGEQFF